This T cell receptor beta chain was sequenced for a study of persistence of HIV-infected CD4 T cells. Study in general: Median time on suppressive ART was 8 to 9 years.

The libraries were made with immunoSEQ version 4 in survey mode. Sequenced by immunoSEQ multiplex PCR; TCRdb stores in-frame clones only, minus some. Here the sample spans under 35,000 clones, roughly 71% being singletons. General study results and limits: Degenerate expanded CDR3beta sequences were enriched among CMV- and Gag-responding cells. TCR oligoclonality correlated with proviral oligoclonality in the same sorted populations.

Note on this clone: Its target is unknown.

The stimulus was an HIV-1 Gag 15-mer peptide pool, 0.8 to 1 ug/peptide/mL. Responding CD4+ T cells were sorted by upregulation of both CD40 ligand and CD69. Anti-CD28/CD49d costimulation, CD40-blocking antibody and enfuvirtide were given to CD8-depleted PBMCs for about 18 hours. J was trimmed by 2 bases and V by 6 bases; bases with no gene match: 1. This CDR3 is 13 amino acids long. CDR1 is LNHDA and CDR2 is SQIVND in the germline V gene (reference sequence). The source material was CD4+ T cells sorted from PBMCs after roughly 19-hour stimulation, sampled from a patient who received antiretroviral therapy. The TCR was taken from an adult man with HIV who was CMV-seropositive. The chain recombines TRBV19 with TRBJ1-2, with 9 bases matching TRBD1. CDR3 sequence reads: CASRGTGNYGYTF. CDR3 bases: TGTGCCAGTAGAGGGACAGGGAACTATGGCTACACCTTC. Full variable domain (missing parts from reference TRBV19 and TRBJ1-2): DGGITQSPKYLFRKEGQNVTLSCEQNLNHDAMYWYRQDPGQGLRLIYYSQIVNDFQKGDIAEGYSVSREKKESFPLTVTSAQKNPTAFYLCASRGTGNYGYTFGSGTRLTVV.